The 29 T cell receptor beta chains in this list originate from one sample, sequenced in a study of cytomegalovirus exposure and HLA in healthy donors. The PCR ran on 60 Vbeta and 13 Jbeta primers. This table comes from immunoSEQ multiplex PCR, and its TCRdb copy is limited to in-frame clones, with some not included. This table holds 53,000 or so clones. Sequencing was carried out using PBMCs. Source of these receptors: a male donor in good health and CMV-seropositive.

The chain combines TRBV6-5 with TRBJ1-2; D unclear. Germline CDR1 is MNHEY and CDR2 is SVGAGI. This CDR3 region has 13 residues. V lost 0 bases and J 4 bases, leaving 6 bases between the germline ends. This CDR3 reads CASSYSGSYGYTF. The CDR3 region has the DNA TGTGCCAGCAGTTACTCGGGCAGCTATGGCTACACCTTC.

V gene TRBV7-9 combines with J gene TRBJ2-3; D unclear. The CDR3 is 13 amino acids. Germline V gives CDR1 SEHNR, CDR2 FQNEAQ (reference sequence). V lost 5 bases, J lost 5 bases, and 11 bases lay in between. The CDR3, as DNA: TGTGCCAGCAGCGTACGACTGTTAGATACGCAGTATTTT. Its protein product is CASSVRLLDTQYF.

The CDR3 sequence is CASAWESETQYF. CDR3 bases: TGCGCCAGCGCCTGGGAGTCAGAGACCCAGTACTTC. The chain recombines TRBV5-1 with TRBJ2-5; maybe TRBD2 (5 bases). The ends were cut back, 7 bases at V and 4 bases at J, with 11 bases in the middle. From germline, CDR1 is SGHRS and CDR2 YFSETQ. The CDR3 has 12 amino acids.

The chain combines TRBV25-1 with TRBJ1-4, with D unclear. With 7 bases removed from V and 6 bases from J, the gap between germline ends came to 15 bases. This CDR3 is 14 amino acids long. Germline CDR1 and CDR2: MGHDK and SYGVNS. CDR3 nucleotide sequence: TGTGCCAGCATGACGGGTGGGGAGGATGAAAAACTGTTTTTT. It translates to CASMTGGEDEKLFF.

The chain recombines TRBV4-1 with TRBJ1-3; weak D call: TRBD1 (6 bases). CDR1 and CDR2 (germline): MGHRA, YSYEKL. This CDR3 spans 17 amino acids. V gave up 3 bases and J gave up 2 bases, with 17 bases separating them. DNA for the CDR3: TGCGCCAGCAGCCAGCAACCACGACAGGAAGCTGGAAACACCATATATTTT. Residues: CASSQQPRQEAGNTIYF.

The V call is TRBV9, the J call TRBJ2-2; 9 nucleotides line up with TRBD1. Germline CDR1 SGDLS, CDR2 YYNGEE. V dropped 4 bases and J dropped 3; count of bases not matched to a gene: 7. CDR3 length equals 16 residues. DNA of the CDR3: TGTGCCAGCAGCCCGCGGACAGGGGAGTACACCGGGGAGCTGTTTTTT. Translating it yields CASSPRTGEYTGELFF.

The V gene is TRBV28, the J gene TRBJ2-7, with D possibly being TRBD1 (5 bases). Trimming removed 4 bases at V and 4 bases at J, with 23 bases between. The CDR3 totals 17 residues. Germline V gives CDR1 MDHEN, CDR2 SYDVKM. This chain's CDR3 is CASSSIYQDMPAYEQYF. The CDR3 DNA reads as TGTGCCAGCAGTTCGATCTATCAGGACATGCCAGCGTACGAGCAGTACTTC.

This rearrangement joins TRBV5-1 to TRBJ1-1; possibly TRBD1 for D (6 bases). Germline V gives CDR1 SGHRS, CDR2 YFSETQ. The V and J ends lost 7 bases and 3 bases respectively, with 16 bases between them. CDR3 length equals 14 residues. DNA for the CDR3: TGCGCCAGCGGCGGGGGGGCCTGGGACACTGAAGCTTTCTTT. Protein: CASGGGAWDTEAFF.

CDR3 DNA: TGTGCCAGCAGCCAAGATGAGGCAGGGGGTGAAGGCTACACCTTC. Translating it yields CASSQDEAGGEGYTF. The rearrangement uses TRBV4-2 and TRBJ1-2; 7 bases fit TRBD1. The germline V gene encodes CDR1 LGHNA and CDR2 YNFKEQ. Germline trimming cut 0 bases from V and 8 bases from J; bases unmatched to any gene: 9. This CDR3 is 15 amino acids long.

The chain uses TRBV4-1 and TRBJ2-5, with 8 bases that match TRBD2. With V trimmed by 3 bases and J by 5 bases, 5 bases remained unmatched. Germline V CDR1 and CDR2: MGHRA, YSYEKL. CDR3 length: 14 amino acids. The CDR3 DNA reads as TGCGCCAGCAGCCAGTTGACTAGCGAGGAGACCCAGTACTTC. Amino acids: CASSQLTSEETQYF.

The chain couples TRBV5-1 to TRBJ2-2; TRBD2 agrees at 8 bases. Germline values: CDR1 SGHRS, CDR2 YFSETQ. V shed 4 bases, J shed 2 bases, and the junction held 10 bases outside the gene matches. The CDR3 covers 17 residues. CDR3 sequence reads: CASSGGSSGDNTGELFF. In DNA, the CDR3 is TGCGCCAGCAGCGGGGGAAGTAGCGGGGACAACACCGGGGAGCTGTTTTTT.

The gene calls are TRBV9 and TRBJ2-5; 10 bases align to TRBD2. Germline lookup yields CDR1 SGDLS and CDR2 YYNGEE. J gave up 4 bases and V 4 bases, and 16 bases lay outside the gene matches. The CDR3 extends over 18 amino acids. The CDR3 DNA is TGTGCCAGCAGCCCCGAGGGGGTAGCGGGGGGAGGGGGAGAGACCCAGTACTTC. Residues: CASSPEGVAGGGGETQYF.

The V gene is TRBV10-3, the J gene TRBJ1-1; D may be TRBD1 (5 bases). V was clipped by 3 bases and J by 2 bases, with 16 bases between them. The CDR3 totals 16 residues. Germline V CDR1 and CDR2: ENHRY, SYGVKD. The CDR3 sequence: CAISEGRATGNTEAFF. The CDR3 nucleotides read TGTGCCATCAGTGAAGGGAGGGCTACAGGTAACACTGAAGCTTTCTTT.

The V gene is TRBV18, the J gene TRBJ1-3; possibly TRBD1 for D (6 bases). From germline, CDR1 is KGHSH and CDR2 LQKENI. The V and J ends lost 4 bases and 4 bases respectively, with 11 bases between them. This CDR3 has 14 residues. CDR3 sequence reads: CASSQQGSGNTIYF. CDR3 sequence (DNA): TGTGCCAGCTCACAACAGGGATCGGGAAACACCATATATTTT.

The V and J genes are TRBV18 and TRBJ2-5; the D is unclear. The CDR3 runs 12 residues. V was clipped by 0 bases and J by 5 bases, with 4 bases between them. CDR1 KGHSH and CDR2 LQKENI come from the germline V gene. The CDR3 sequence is CASSPPAETQYF. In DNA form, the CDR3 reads TGTGCCAGCTCACCACCGGCCGAGACCCAGTACTTC. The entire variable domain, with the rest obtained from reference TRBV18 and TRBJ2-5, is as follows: NAGVMQNPRHLVRRRGQEARLRCSPMKGHSHVYWYRQLPEEGLKFMVYLQKENIIDESGMPKERFSAEFPKEGPSILRIQQVVRGDSAAYFCASSPPAETQYFGPGTRLLVL.

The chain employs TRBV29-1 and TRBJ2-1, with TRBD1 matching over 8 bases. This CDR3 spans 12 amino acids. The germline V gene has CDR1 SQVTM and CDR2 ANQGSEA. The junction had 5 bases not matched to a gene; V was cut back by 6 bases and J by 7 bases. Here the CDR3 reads CSVATGANEQFF. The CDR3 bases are TGCAGCGTCGCGACAGGGGCAAATGAGCAGTTCTTC.

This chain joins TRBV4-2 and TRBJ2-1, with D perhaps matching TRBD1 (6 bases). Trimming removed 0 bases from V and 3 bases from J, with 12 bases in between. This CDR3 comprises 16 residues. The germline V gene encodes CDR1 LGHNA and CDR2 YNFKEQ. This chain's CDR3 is CASSQELGTHYNEQFF. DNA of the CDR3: TGTGCCAGCAGCCAAGAACTCGGGACACACTACAATGAGCAGTTCTTC.

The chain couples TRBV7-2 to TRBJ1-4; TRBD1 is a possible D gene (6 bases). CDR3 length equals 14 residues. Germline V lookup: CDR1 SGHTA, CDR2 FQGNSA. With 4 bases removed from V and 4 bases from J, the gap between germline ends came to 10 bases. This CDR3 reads CASSSGTNNEKLFF. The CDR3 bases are TGTGCCAGCAGCTCGGGGACAAATAATGAAAAACTGTTTTTT.

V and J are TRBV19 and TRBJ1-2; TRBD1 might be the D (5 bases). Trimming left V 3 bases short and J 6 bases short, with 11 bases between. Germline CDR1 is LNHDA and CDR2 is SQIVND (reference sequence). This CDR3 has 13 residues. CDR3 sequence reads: CASSMQGGDGYTF. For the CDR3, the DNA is TGTGCCAGTAGTATGCAGGGAGGTGATGGCTACACCTTC.

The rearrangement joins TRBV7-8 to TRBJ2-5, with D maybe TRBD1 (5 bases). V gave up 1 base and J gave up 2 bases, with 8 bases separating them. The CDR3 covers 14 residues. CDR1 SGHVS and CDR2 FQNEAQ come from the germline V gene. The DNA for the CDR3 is TGTGCCAGCAGCTTAGGGACAAGACAAGAGACCCAGTACTTC. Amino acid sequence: CASSLGTRQETQYF.

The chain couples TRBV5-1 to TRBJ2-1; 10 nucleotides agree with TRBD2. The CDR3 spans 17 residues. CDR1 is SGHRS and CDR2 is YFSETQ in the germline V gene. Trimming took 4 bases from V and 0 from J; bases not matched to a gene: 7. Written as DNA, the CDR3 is TGCGCCAGCAGCCTATATCCTAGCGGGAGCTCCTACAATGAGCAGTTCTTC. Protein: CASSLYPSGSSYNEQFF. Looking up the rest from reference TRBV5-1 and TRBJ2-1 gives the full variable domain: KAGVTQTPRYLIKTRGQQVTLSCSPISGHRSVSWYQQTPGQGLQFLFEYFSETQRNKGNFPGRFSGRQFSNSRSEMNVSTLELGDSALYLCASSLYPSGSSYNEQFFGPGTRLTVL.

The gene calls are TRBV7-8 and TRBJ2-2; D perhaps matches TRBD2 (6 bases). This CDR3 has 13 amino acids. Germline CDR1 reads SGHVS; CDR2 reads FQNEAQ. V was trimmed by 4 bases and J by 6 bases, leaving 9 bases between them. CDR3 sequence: CASSYGGAGELFF. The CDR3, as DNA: TGTGCCAGCAGCTACGGAGGGGCCGGGGAGCTGTTTTTT.

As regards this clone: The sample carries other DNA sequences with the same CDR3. In nucleotides, the CDR3 is TGCGCCAGCAGCCACCACGGGGGGTGGGACACTGAAGCTTTCTTT. It is translated as CASSHHGGWDTEAFF. This chain uses TRBV4-3 with TRBJ1-1, with D maybe TRBD1 (5 bases). V gave up 3 bases and J gave up 3 bases, with 14 bases separating them. Germline V gene sequence: CDR1 LGHNA, CDR2 YSLEER. CDR3 size: 15 residues.

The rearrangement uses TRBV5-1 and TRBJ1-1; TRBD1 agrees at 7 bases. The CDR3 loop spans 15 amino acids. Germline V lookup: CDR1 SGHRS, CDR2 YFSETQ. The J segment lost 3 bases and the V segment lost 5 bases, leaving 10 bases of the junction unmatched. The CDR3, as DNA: TGCGCCAGCAGTTCTGTAGGGGGCGCGGACACTGAAGCTTTCTTT. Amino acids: CASSSVGGADTEAFF.

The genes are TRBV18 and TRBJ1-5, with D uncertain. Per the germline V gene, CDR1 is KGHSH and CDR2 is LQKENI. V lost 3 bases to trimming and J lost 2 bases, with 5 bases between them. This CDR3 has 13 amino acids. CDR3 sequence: CASSPAGNQPQHF. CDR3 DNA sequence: TGTGCCAGCTCACCGGCAGGCAATCAGCCCCAGCATTTT.

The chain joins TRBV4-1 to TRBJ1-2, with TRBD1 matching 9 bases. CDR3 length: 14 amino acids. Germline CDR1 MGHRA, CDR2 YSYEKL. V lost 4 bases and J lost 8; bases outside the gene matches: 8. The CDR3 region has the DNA TGCGCCAGCAGCCTAGAGGGACAGGGAGGCGGCTACACCTTC. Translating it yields CASSLEGQGGGYTF.

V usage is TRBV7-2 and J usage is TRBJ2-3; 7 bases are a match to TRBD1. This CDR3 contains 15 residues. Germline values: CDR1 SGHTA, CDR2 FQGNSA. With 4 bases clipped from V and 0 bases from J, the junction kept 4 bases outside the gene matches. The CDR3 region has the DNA TGTGCCAGCAGCTCCCCGGGACAGAGCACAGATACGCAGTATTTT. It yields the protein CASSSPGQSTDTQYF.

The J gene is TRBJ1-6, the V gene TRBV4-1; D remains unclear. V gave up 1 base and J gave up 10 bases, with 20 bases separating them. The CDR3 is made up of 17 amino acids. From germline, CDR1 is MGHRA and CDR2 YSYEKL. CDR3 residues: CASSQGIFGVTRSPLHF. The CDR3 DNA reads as TGCGCCAGCAGCCAAGGAATTTTCGGGGTCACTCGCTCACCCCTCCACTTT.

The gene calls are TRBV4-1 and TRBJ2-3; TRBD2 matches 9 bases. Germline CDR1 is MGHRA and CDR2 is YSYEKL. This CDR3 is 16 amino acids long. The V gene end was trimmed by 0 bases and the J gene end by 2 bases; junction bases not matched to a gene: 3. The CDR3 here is CASSQDSGGSTDTQYF. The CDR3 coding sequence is TGCGCCAGCAGCCAAGACAGCGGGGGGTCCACAGATACGCAGTATTTT.